Each of the 15 T cell receptor beta chains below was sequenced from the same sample in a study of T cell responses to AZD1222 COVID-19 vaccine. The protocol was immunoSEQ multiplex PCR, while the TCRdb copy is restricted to in-frame clones and leaves out a portion. This sample yields some 97,000 clones, of which 88% are seen a single time; about 1.8% belongs to the top ten. The sequencing used peripheral blood, collected on day 0 of AZD1222 vaccination. These receptor sequences come from an adult in good health.

The chain is built from TRBV29-1 and TRBJ2-2, with TRBD1 matching over 7 bases. Trimming cost V 5 bases and J 3 bases; bases outside gene matches: 3. The CDR3 spans 13 residues. Germline-derived CDR1 and CDR2 are SQVTM and ANQGSEA. In nucleotides, the CDR3 is TGCAGCGTTTGGCAGGGGGACACCGGGGAGCTGTTTTTT. Translating it yields CSVWQGDTGELFF.

The chain couples TRBV24-1 to TRBJ2-1, with 11 bases aligning to TRBD1. Germline CDR1 KGHDR, CDR2 SFDVKD. The CDR3 spans 17 residues. Germline trimming cut 0 bases from V and 12 bases from J; bases unmatched to any gene: 12. The CDR3 DNA sequence: TGTGCCACCAGTGATTTGGGACAGGGGGCGCGGGGCAATAGGCAGTTCTTC. It yields the protein CATSDLGQGARGNRQFF.

V and J are TRBV11-2 and TRBJ1-1; the D is unclear. Per the germline V gene, CDR1 is SGHAT and CDR2 is FQNNGV. Deletions cut 7 bases from V and 4 bases from J, with 7 bases between. CDR3 length equals 11 residues. The CDR3 DNA reads as TGTGCCAGCACCGTGAGCACTGAAGCTTTCTTT. It codes for CASTVSTEAFF. Full variable domain (missing parts from reference TRBV11-2 and TRBJ1-1): EAGVAQSPRYKIIEKRQSVAFWCNPISGHATLYWYQQILGQGPKLLIQFQNNGVVDDSQLPKDRFSAERLKGVDSTLKIQPAKLEDSAVYLCASTVSTEAFFGQGTRLTVV.

The rearrangement links TRBV7-2 to TRBJ1-5; D uncertain. The CDR3 totals 16 residues. The V and J ends lost 3 bases and 6 bases respectively, with 18 bases between them. Per the germline V gene, CDR1 is SGHTA and CDR2 is FQGNSA. CDR3 residues: CASSLNRIGSGQPQHF. CDR3 bases: TGTGCCAGCAGCTTGAACCGGATTGGGTCGGGTCAGCCCCAGCATTTT.

The CDR3 is CASSWTFERIEAFF. CDR3 in DNA: TGTGCCAGCAGTTGGACGTTCGAACGGATTGAAGCTTTCTTT. The chain uses TRBV6-5 and TRBJ1-1, with D uncertain. The V gene lost 4 bases and the J gene lost 7 bases, with 16 bases spanning the gap. The germline V gene has CDR1 MNHEY and CDR2 SVGAGI. The length of the CDR3 is 14 residues.

In this sample, this clone turned up once. V is TRBV18 and J is TRBJ1-1; 7 bases align to TRBD1. The V gene end was trimmed by 3 bases and the J gene end by 6 bases; junction bases not matched to a gene: 7. The CDR3 length is 14 residues. The germline gives CDR1 KGHSH, CDR2 LQKENI. CDR3 region: CASSPTGDRPEAFF. The DNA of the CDR3 is TGTGCCAGCTCACCCACAGGGGATCGCCCTGAAGCTTTCTTT.

The V gene is TRBV27, the J gene TRBJ2-3; the match to TRBD2 covers 7 bases. The CDR3 is 17 amino acids. V shed 0 bases and J 2 bases; nucleotides not matched to a gene: 8. Germline V gene lookup returns CDR1 MNHEY and CDR2 SMNVEV (reference sequence). The CDR3: CASSLSAGLAATDTQYF. The CDR3 DNA follows: TGTGCCAGCAGTTTATCGGCGGGGCTAGCGGCCACAGATACGCAGTATTTT.

This clone was counted between two and nine times. V gene TRBV9 combines with J gene TRBJ1-1; tentative D call: TRBD1 (5 bases). Trimming took off 4 bases at V and 4 bases at J, with 17 bases between the two ends. The CDR3 has 15 residues. In germline, CDR1 is SGDLS, CDR2 YYNGEE. The CDR3 nucleotides are TGTGCCAGCAGCCCACGGGATCGGGGGGGCACTGAAGCTTTCTTT. Residues: CASSPRDRGGTEAFF.

V is TRBV6-2 or TRBV6-3 and J is TRBJ1-1; possibly TRBD1 for D (6 bases). The V gene lost 6 bases and the J gene lost 4 bases, with 21 bases spanning the gap. CDR3 length: 16 amino acids. CDR1 and CDR2 (germline): MNHEY, SVGEGT. The CDR3 nucleotides are TGTGCCAGCAGCGAACTTCAAGGGCCGGGGGCCACTGAAGCTTTCTTT. Protein sequence: CASSELQGPGATEAFF.

V gene TRBV9 combines with J gene TRBJ1-5; no clear D. Germline V gene data show CDR1 as SGDLS and CDR2 as YYNGEE. Trimming shortened V by 4 bases and J by 0 bases, and 11 bases separated the two germline ends. This CDR3 is 15 amino acids long. The chain's CDR3 is CASSPGQVSNQPQHF. CDR3 DNA: TGTGCCAGCAGCCCCGGGCAGGTTAGCAATCAGCCCCAGCATTTT.

V gene TRBV5-6 combines with J gene TRBJ2-7; 8 bases are shared with TRBD1. V dropped 6 bases and J dropped 3; count of bases not matched to a gene: 5. The CDR3 has 13 residues. From germline, CDR1 is SGHDT and CDR2 YYEEEE. CDR3 sequence: CASKDRDLYEQYF. DNA for the CDR3: TGTGCCAGCAAGGACAGGGATCTCTACGAGCAGTACTTC.

This chain links TRBV5-4 with TRBJ2-2; 12 nucleotides agree with TRBD2. The J segment lost 0 bases and the V segment lost 3 bases, leaving 6 bases of the junction unmatched. This CDR3 has 18 residues. Per the germline V gene, CDR1 is SGHNT and CDR2 is YYREEE (reference sequence). CDR3 protein: CASSSGLAGYTNTGELFF. In nucleotides, the CDR3 is TGTGCCAGCAGCTCCGGACTAGCGGGATACACGAACACCGGGGAGCTGTTTTTT.

This chain connects TRBV28 to TRBJ1-1, with TRBD1 matching over 7 bases. The CDR3 contains 15 residues. Germline CDR1 and CDR2: MDHEN and SYDVKM. V was clipped by 2 bases and J by 6 bases; unmatched bases: 9. CDR3 sequence (DNA): TGTGCCAGCAGTTTAACAGGGGAGGTTACCCCTGAAGCTTTCTTT. This sequence encodes CASSLTGEVTPEAFF.

V is TRBV7-3 and J is TRBJ2-5; D remains unclear. This CDR3 has 13 residues. The germline gives CDR1 SGHTA, CDR2 FQGTGA. V lost 5 bases, J lost 1 base, and 8 bases lay in between. Here the CDR3 DNA reads TGTGCCAGCAGCCCTCATACCCAAGAGACCCAGTACTTC. It is translated as CASSPHTQETQYF.

The genes are TRBV18 and TRBJ1-5; D call uncertain. CDR1 and CDR2 from the germline V gene are KGHSH and LQKENI. Between the trimmed V and J ends, which lost 2 bases and 6 bases, there was a span of 11 bases. This CDR3 comprises 14 residues. The CDR3 loop reads CASSPNQIGQPQHF. The CDR3 bases are TGTGCCAGCTCACCAAATCAGATAGGTCAGCCCCAGCATTTT.